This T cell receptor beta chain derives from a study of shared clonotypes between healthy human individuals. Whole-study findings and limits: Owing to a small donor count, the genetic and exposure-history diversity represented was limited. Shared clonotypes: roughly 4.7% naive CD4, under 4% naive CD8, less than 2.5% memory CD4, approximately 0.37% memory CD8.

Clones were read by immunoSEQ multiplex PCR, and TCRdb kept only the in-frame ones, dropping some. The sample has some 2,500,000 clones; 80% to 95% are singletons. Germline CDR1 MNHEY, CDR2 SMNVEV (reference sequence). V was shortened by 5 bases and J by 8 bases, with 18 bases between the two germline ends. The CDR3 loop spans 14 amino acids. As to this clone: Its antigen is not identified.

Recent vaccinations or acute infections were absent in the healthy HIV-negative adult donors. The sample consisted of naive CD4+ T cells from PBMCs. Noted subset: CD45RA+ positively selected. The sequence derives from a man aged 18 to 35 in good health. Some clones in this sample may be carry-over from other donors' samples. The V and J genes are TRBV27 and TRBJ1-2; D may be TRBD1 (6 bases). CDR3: CASSPWGLDRGYTF. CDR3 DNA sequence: TGTGCCAGCAGTCCCTGGGGCCTGGACAGAGGCTACACCTTC.